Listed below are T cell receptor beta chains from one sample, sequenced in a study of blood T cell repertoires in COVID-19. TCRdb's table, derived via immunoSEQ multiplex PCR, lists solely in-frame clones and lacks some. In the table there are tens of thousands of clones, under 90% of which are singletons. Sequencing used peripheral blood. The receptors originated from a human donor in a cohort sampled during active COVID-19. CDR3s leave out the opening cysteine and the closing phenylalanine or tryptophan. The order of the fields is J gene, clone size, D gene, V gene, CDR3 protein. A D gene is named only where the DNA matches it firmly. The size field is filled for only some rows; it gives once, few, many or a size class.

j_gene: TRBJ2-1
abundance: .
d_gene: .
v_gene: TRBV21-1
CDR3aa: ASSKGISGRAKNTYNEQF

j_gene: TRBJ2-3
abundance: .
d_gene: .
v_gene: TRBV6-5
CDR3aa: ARLTDTQY

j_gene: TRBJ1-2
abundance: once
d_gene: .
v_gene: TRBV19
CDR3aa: ASSPPPGRANYGYT

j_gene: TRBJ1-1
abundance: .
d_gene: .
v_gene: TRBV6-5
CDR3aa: ASRGSGTEAF

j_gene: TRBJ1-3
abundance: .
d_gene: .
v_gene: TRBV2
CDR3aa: ASSDSSAGSGNTIY

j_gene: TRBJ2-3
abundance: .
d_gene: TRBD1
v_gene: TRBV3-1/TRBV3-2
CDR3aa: ASSLGQGETDTQY

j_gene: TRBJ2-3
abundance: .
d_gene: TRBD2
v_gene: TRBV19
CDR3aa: ASSIPGLAGVADTQY

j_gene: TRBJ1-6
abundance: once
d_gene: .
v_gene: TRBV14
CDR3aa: ASSRTQGISPLH

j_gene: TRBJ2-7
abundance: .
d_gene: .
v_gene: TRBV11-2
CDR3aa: ASSLGSGGPNSYEQY

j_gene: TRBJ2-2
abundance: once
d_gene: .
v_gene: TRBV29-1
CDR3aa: SVVTDTGELF

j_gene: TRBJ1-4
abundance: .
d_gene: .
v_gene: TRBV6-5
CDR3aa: ASSSIRGTNEKLF

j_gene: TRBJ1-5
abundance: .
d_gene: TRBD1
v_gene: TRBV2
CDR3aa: ASGGYTGGLGEPQH

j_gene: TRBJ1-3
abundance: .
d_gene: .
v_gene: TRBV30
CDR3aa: AWSAAGGSGNTIY

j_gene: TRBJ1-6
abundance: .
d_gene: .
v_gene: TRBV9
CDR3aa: ASSVEGDGYSPLH

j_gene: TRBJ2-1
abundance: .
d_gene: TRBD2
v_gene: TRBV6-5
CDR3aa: ASSYTLAGDYNEQF

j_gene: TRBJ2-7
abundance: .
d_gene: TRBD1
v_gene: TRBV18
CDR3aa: ASSPGQGVYEQY

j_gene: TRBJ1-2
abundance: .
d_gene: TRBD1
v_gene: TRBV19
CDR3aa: ASIPYRDSHYGYT

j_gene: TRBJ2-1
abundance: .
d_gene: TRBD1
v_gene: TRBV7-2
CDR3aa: ASSRDRGLDEQF

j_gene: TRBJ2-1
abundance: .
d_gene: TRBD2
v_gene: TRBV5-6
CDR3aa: ASKSLAGVLNEQF

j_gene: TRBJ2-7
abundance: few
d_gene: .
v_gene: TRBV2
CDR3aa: ASIPRQGLTYEQY

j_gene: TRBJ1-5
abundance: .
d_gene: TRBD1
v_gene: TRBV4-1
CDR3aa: ASSQDRGHNQPQH

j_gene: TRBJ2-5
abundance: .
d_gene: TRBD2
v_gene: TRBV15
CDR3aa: ATSLNSGNTQETQY

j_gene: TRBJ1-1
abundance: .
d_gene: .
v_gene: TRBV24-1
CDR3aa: ATRVGGPLGEPLNTEAF

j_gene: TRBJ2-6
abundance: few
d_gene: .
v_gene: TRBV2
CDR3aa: ASSPRGGANVLT

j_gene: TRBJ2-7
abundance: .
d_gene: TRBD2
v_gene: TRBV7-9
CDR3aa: ASSLEGFAGGPIYEQY

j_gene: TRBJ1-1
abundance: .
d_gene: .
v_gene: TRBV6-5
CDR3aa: ASSPAGPMNTEAF

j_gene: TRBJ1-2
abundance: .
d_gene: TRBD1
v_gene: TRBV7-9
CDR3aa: ASSPTDRVDGYT

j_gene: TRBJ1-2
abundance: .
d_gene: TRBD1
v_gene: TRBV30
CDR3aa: ASRTGGFSYGYT

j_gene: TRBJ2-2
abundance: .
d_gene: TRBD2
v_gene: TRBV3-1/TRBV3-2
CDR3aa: ASSQDHFGGGLNTGELF